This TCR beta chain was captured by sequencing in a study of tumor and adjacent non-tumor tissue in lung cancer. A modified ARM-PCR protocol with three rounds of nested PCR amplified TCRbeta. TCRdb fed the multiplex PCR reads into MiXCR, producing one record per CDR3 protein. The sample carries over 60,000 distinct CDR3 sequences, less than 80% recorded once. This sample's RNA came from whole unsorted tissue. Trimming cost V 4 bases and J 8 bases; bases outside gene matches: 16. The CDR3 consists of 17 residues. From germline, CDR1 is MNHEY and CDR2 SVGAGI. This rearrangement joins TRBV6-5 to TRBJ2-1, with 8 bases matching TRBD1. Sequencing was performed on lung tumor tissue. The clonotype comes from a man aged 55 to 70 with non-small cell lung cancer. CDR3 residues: CASSFQAGTGEGHEQFF. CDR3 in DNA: TGTGCCAGCAGTTTTCAAGCTGGGACAGGCGAAGGCCATGAGCAGTTCTTC.